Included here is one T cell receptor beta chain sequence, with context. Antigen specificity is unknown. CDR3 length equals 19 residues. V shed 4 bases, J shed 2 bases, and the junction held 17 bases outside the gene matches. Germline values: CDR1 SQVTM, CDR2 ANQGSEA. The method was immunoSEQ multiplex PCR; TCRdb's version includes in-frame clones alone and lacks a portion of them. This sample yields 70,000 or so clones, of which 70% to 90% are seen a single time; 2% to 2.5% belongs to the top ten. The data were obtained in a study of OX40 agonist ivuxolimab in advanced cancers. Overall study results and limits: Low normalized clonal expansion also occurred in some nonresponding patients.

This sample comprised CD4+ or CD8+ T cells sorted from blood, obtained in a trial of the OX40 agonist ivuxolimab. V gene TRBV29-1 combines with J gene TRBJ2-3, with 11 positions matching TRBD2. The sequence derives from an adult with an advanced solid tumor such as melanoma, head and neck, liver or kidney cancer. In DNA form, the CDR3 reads TGCAGCGTTGGGGGGCTAGTACTAGCGGGAGAACCCTACACAGATACGCAGTATTTT. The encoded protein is CSVGGLVLAGEPYTDTQYF.